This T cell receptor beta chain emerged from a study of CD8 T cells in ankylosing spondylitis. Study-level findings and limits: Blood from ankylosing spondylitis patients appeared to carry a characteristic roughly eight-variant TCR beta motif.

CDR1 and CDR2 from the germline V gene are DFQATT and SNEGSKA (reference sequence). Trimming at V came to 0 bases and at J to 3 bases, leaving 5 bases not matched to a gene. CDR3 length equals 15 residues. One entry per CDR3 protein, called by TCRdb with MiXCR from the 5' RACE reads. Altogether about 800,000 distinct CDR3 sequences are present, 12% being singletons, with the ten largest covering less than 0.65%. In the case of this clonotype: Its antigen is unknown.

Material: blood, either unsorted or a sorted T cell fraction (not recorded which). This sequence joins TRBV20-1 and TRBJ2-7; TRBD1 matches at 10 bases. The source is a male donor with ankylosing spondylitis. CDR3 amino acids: CSARDPGTGVYEQYF. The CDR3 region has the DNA TGCAGTGCTAGAGACCCCGGGACAGGGGTCTACGAGCAGTACTTC.